A selection of T cell receptor beta chains follows, all from one sample in a study of molecular identifiers for immune sequencing clone quantification. TCRdb used MiXCR to reprocess the PCR reads, holding one entry per CDR3 protein. The sample carries more than 70,000 distinct CDR3 sequences, 21% recorded once. What was sequenced was naive CD8+ T cells from blood, with Jurkat cell RNA spiked in. The receptors stem from a human donor in good health. Some libraries in this study had Jurkat cell RNA spiked in. The CDR3 runs from the conserved cysteine through the conserved F or W. D genes are given only for firm matches. Clone size is shown for a subset of rows, as once, few, many or a class of expanded clone.

j_call	v_call	d_call	clone_size	cdr3_nt	cdr3_aa
TRBJ1-5	TRBV7-9	NA	many	TGTGCCAGCAGCTTTGGGGGTCGGGATCAGCCCCAGCATTTT	CASSFGGRDQPQHF
TRBJ2-6	TRBV13	TRBD2	many	TGTGCCAGCAGCCTAGGACTAGCGCCGAGCTCTGGGGCCAACGTCCTGACTTTC	CASSLGLAPSSGANVLTF
TRBJ2-1	TRBV5-4	NA	few	TGTGCCAGCAGCTCCGGGACCAAGGAGCAGTTCTTC	CASSSGTKEQFF
TRBJ2-2	TRBV12-3/TRBV12-4	NA	many	TGTGCCAGCAGTGACCCGGGTCGGGAGCTGTTTTTT	CASSDPGRELFF
TRBJ2-7	TRBV10-2	NA	many	TGCGCCAGCAGCGGGGACCTTTATGGGGAGCAGTACTTC	CASSGDLYGEQYF
TRBJ2-2	TRBV15	TRBD2	many	TGTGCCACCAGCAGAGAAAGAACTAGCGGGATGACCGGGGAGCTGTTTTTT	CATSRERTSGMTGELFF
TRBJ2-5	TRBV27	TRBD2	NA	TGTGCCAGCAGGGTAGCGGGGGGCCCCGCCGCAGAGACCCAGTGCTTC	CASRVAGGPAAETQCF
TRBJ1-5	TRBV27	TRBD1	many	TGTGCCAGCAGTTTTGGGGGGACAGGGTCTCATAGCAATCAGCCCCAGCATTTT	CASSFGGTGSHSNQPQHF
TRBJ2-3	TRBV7-2	TRBD2	many	TGTGCCAGCAGCTCATTCAAGACTAGCGGGAGCACAGATACGCAGTATTTT	CASSSFKTSGSTDTQYF
TRBJ2-1	TRBV7-2	NA	many	TGTGCCAGCACTGAGAGCTCCTACAATGAGCAGTTCTTC	CASTESSYNEQFF
TRBJ2-7	TRBV13	TRBD2	NA	TGTGCCAGCAGCACCTCAGCGGGGGGTTTCACCTACGAGCAGTACTTC	CASSTSAGGFTYEQYF
TRBJ2-2	TRBV11-2	NA	NA	TGTGCCAGCAGCTTAGTTGCGGGGAACACCGGGGAGCTGTTTTTT	CASSLVAGNTGELFF
TRBJ2-5	TRBV7-9	TRBD2	many	TGTGCCAGCAGTCCATCCTCGAGGGGAGGGCCTGAAGAGACCCAGTACTTC	CASSPSSRGGPEETQYF
TRBJ2-7	TRBV29-1	NA	NA	TGCAGCGTTTCTCCCGGGACGTCCGGTTACGAGCAGTACTTC	CSVSPGTSGYEQYF